This T cell receptor (beta chain) derives from a study of identical twins. Regarding the study as a whole: Memory repertoires lacked the insertion deficit that abundant cord blood beta clonotypes showed.

One entry per CDR3 protein, called by TCRdb with MiXCR from the 5' RACE reads. The sample carries around 100,000 distinct CDR3 sequences, roughly 6% recorded once. This clonotype was counted ten times or more. The antigen is not known. Germline lookup yields CDR1 GTSNPN and CDR2 SVGIG (reference sequence). The V and J ends lost 0 bases and 7 bases respectively, with 12 bases between them. CDR3 length equals 13 residues. The specimen sequenced was memory T cells sorted from blood. The sequence derives from a woman aged 45 to 65 in good health. The chain combines TRBV30 with TRBJ1-1; tentatively, D is TRBD1 (5 bases). The CDR3 region is CAWSVTGGSEAFF. DNA of the CDR3: TGTGCCTGGAGTGTGACCGGGGGTAGTGAAGCTTTCTTT.